This is a list of T cell receptor beta chains from one sample in a study of blood T cell repertoires in COVID-19. TCRdb's table, derived via immunoSEQ multiplex PCR, lists solely in-frame clones and lacks some. The table includes a few hundred thousand clones, 87% detected once. Sequencing was performed on PBMCs or T cells enriched from blood (not recorded which). Receptors originate from a man in his forties or fifties in a cohort exposed to, infected with or recovered from COVID-19 (not recorded which). Both conserved end residues are part of each CDR3. D genes are given only for firm matches. Only some rows state a clone size, as once, few, many or a class for expanded clones.

V gene	J gene	D gene	clone size	CDR3 protein	CDR3 DNA
TRBV3-1/TRBV3-2	TRBJ1-3	.	.	CASSQDPGDPGNTIYF	TGTGCCAGCAGCCAAGATCCCGGGGATCCTGGAAACACCATATATTTT
TRBV30	TRBJ2-7	TRBD1	.	CAGDRGLSYEQYF	TGTGCCGGTGACAGGGGTCTCTCCTACGAGCAGTACTTC
TRBV1	TRBJ1-5	.	.	CTSSQLRQPQHF	TGCACCAGCAGCCAACTTCGTCAGCCCCAGCATTTT
TRBV19	TRBJ1-2	.	.	CASNDPQVNYGYTF	TGTGCCAGTAACGACCCTCAGGTTAACTATGGCTACACCTTC
TRBV27	TRBJ2-7	.	.	CASSPPGGDEQYF	TGTGCCAGCAGTCCCCCCGGGGGAGACGAGCAGTACTTC
TRBV14	TRBJ1-1	.	.	CASSQFETEAFF	TGTGCCAGCAGCCAATTCGAGACTGAAGCTTTCTTT
TRBV27	TRBJ1-1	.	few	CASSKTRDSNTEAFF	TGTGCCAGCAGTAAAACCCGGGATTCGAACACTGAAGCTTTCTTT
TRBV19	TRBJ1-5	.	.	CASSIRTGNQPQHF	TGTGCCAGTAGTATCCGGACAGGCAATCAGCCCCAGCATTTT
TRBV15	TRBJ2-1	TRBD2	.	CATRGGSSYNEQFF	TGTGCCACCCGGGGAGGGAGCTCCTACAATGAGCAGTTCTTC
TRBV7-2	TRBJ2-1	TRBD1	.	CASSLVRDRQFF	TGTGCCAGCAGCTTAGTTAGGGACAGGCAGTTCTTC
TRBV6-5	TRBJ1-2	TRBD1	once	CASSKGGTGFHGYTF	TGTGCCAGCAGCAAGGGAGGGACAGGGTTTCATGGCTACACCTTC